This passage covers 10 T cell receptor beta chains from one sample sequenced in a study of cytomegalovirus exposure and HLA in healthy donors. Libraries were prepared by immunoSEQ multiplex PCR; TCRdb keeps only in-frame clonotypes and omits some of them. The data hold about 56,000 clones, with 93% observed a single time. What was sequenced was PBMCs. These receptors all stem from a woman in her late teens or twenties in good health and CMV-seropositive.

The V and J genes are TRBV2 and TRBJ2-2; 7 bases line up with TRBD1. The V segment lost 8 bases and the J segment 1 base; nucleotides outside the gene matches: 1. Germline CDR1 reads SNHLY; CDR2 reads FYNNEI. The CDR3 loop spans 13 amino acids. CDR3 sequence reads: CASGQENTGELFF. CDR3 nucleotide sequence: TGTGCCAGCGGACAGGAGAACACCGGGGAGCTGTTTTTT.

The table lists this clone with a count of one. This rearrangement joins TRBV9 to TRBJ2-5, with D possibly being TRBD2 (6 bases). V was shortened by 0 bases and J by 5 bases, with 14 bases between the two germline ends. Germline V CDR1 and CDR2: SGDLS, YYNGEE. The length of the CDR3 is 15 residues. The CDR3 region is CASSVVSGLLETQYF. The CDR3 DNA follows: TGTGCCAGCAGCGTAGTCTCGGGACTTTTGGAGACCCAGTACTTC.

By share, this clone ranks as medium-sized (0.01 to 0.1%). CDR3 DNA sequence: TGCGCCAGCAGCTCACGGACAGCGGATAATTCACCCCTCCACTTT. This encodes CASSSRTADNSPLHF. The chain carries TRBV4-1 and TRBJ1-6, with a weak D call TRBD1 (6 bases). The CDR3 sequence is 15 residues long. V was pared by 5 bases and J by 5 bases, with 13 bases between. Germline V lookup: CDR1 MGHRA, CDR2 YSYEKL.

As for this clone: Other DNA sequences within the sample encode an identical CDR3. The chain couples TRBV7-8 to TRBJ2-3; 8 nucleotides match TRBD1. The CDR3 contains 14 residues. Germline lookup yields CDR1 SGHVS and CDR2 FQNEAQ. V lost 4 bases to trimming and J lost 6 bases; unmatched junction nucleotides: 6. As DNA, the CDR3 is TGTGCCAGCAGCTCGGACAGGGAAGTTGATACGCAGTATTTT. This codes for CASSSDREVDTQYF.

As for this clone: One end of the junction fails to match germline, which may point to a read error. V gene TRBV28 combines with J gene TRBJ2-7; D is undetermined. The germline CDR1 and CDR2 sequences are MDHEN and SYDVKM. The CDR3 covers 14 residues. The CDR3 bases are TGTGCCAGCAGTTTGGGCAAGGTGTCATACGCGCAGTACTTC. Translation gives CASSLGKVSYAQYF.

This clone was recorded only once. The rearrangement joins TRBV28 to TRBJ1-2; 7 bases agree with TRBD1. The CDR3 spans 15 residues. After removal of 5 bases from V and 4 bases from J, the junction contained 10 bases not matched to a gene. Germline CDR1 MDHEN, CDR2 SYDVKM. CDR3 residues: CASSRNRGGTYGYTF. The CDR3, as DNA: TGTGCCAGCAGTCGAAACAGGGGAGGAACCTATGGCTACACCTTC.

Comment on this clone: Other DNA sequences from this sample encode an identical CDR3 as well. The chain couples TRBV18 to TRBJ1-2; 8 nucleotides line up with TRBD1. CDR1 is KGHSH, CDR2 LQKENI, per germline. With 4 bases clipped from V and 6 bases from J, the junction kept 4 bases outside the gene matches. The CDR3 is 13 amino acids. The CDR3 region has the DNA TGTGCCAGCTCACTACAGGGGGGGAATGGCTACACCTTC. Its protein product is CASSLQGGNGYTF.

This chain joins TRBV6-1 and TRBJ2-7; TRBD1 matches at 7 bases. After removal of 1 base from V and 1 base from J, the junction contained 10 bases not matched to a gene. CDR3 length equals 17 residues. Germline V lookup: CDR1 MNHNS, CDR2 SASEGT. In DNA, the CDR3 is TGTGCCAGCAGTGAAGAATTGAGGTGGGACAGATCCTACGAGCAGTACTTC. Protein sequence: CASSEELRWDRSYEQYF.

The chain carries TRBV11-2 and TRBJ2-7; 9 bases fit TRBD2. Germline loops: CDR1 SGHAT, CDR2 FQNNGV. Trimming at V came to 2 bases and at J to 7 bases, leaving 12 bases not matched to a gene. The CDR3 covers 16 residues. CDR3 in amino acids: CASSLQGSAGGREQYF. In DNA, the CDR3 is TGTGCCAGCAGCTTACAGGGGTCGGCGGGGGGGCGTGAGCAGTACTTC.

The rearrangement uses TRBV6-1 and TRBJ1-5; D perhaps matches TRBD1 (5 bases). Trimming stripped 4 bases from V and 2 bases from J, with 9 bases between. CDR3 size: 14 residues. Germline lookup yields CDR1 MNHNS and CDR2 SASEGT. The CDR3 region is CASSGRVGNQPQHF. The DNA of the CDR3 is TGTGCCAGCAGTGGCAGGGTAGGCAATCAGCCCCAGCATTTT.